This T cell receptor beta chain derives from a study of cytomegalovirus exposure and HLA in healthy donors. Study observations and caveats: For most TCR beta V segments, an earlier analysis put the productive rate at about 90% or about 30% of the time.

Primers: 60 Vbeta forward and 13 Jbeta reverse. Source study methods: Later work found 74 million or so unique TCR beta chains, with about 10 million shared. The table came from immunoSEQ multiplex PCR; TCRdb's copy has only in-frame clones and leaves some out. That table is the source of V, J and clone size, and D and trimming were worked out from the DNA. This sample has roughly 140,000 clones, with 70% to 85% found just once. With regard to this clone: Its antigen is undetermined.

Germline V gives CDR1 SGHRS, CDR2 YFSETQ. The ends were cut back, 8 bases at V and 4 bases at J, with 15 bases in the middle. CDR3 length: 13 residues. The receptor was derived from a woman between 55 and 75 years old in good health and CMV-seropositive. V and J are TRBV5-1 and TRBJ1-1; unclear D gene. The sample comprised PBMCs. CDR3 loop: CASKRRATTEAFF. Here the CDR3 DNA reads TGCGCCAGTAAGAGGAGGGCCACCACTGAAGCTTTCTTT.